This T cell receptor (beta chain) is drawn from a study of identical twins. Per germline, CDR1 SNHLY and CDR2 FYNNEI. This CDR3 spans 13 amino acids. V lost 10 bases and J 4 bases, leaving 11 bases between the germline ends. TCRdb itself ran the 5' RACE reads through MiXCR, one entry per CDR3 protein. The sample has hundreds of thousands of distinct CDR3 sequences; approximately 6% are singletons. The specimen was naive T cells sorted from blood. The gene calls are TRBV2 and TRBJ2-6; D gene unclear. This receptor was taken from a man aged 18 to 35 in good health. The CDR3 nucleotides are TGTGCCACCTTGATCTCCGGGGCCAACGTCCTGACTTTC. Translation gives CATLISGANVLTF. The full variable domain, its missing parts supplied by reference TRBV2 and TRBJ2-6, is EPEVTQTPSHQVTQMGQEVILRCVPISNHLYFYWYRQILGQKVEFLVSFYNNEISEKSEIFDDQFSVERPDGSNFTLKIRSTKLEDSAMYFCATLISGANVLTFGAGSRLTVL.